This T cell receptor beta chain was obtained from a study of T cells in Graves' hyperthyroidism and ophthalmopathy. In its sample, this clonotype was seen many times. Amplification targeted TCR beta CDR3 regions from RNA transcripts. HTBI primers drove first-round RT-PCR of the TCR CDR3. One entry per CDR3 protein, called by TCRdb with MiXCR from the multiplex PCR reads. The sample includes about 510,000 distinct CDR3 sequences, 13% to 15% of them seen just once. The sequence came from a woman in her thirties or forties with Graves' hyperthyroidism. The sequenced material came from blood.

The CDR3 DNA reads TGCAGTGCTAGAGATAGGGCCCTAACCACGCAGTATTTT. Translation: CSARDRALTTQYF. The rearrangement joins TRBV20-1 to TRBJ2-3, with D uncertain. V gave up 0 bases and J gave up 9 bases, with 13 bases separating them. Germline-derived CDR1 and CDR2 are DFQATT and SNEGSKA (reference sequence). The CDR3 sequence is 13 residues long.